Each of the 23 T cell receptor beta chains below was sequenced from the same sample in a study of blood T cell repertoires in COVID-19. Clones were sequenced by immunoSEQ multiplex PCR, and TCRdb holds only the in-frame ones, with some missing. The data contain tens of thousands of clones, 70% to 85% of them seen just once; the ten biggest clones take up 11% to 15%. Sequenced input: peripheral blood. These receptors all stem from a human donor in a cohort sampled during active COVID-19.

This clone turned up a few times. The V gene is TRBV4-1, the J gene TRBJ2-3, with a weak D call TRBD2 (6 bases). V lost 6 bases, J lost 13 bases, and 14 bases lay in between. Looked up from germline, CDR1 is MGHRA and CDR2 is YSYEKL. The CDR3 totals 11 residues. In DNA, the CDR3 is TGCGCCAGCAGTCAGGGACTTCTGGAGTATTTT. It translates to CASSQGLLEYF.

CDR3 amino acids: CASSLVRGQEETQYF. CDR3 sequence (DNA): TGTGCCAGCAGCTTAGTACGGGGACAGGAGGAGACCCAGTACTTC. The V call is TRBV7-9, the J call TRBJ2-5; TRBD1 aligns across 8 bases. From germline, CDR1 is SEHNR and CDR2 FQNEAQ (reference sequence). The CDR3 runs to 15 residues. The V segment lost 1 base and the J segment 5 bases; nucleotides outside the gene matches: 6.

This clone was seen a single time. CDR3 region: CASSESGGRVRGAFF. The CDR3 DNA is TGTGCCAGCAGTGAATCGGGTGGGAGGGTCCGGGGTGCTTTCTTT. The V and J genes are TRBV25-1 and TRBJ1-1, with D unclear. Per germline, CDR1 MGHDK and CDR2 SYGVNS. This CDR3 spans 15 amino acids. The V and J ends lost 1 base and 11 bases respectively, with 20 bases between them.

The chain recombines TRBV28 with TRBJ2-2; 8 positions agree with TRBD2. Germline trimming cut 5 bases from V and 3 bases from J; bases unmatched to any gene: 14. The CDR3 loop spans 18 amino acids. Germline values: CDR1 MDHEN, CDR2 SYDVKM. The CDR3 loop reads CASSPASGFLGHTGELFF. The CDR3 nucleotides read TGTGCCAGCAGTCCTGCTAGCGGGTTCCTGGGGCACACCGGGGAGCTGTTTTTT.

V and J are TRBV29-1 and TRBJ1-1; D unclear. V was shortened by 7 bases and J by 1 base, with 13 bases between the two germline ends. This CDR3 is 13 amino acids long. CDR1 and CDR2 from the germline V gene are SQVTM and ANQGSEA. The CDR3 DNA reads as TGCAGCGGAGGCATTGGCAGGAACACTGAAGCTTTCTTT. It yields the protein CSGGIGRNTEAFF. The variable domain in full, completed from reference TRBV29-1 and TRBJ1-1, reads SAVISQKPSRDICQRGTSLTIQCQVDSQVTMMFWYRQQPGQSLTLIATANQGSEATYESGFVIDKFPISRPNLTFSTLTVSNMSPEDSSIYLCSGGIGRNTEAFFGQGTRLTVV.

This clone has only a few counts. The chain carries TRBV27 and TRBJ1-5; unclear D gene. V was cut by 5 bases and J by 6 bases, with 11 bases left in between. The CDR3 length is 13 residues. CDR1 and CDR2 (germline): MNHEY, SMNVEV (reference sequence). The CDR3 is CASSPRRGQPQHF. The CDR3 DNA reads TGTGCCAGCAGTCCCCGTCGGGGTCAGCCCCAGCATTTT.

Here the CDR3 DNA reads TGTGCCAGCATCTCGACAGGGGGCAGGGTCTATGGCTACACCTTC. The encoded protein is CASISTGGRVYGYTF. J is TRBJ1-2 and V is TRBV6-5; 10 nucleotides align to TRBD1. V lost 7 bases, J lost 4 bases, and 9 bases stayed unmatched. CDR1 is MNHEY and CDR2 is SVGAGI in the germline V gene. The CDR3 is 15 amino acids.

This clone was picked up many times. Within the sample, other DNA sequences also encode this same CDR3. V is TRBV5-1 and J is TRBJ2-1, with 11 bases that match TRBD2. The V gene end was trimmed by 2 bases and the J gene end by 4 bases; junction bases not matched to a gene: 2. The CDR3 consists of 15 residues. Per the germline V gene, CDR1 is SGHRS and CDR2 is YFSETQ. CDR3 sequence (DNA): TGCGCCAGCAGCTTCACTAGCGGGGGATACAATGAGCAGTTCTTC. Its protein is CASSFTSGGYNEQFF.

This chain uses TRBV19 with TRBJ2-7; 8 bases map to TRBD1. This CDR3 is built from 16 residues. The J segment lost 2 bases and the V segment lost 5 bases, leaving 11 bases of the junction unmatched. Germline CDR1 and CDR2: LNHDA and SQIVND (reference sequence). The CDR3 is CASSQLSGQGTYEQYF. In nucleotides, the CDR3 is TGTGCCAGTAGTCAGCTTAGCGGACAGGGCACCTACGAGCAGTACTTC. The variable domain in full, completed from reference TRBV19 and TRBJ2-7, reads DGGITQSPKYLFRKEGQNVTLSCEQNLNHDAMYWYRQDPGQGLRLIYYSQIVNDFQKGDIAEGYSVSREKKESFPLTVTSAQKNPTAFYLCASSQLSGQGTYEQYFGPGTRLTVT.

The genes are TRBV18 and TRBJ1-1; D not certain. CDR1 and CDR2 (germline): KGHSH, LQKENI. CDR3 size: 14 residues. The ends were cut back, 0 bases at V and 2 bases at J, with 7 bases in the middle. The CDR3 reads CASSPPRTNTEAFF. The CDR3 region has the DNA TGTGCCAGCTCACCACCGAGAACCAACACTGAAGCTTTCTTT. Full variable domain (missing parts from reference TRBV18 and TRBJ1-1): NAGVMQNPRHLVRRRGQEARLRCSPMKGHSHVYWYRQLPEEGLKFMVYLQKENIIDESGMPKERFSAEFPKEGPSILRIQQVVRGDSAAYFCASSPPRTNTEAFFGQGTRLTVV.

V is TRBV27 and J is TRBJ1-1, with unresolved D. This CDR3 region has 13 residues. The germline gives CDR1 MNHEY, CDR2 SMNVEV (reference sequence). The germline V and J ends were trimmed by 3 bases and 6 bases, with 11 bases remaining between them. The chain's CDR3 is CASSFNRGAEAFF. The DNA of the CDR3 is TGTGCCAGCAGTTTTAACCGGGGAGCTGAAGCTTTCTTT.

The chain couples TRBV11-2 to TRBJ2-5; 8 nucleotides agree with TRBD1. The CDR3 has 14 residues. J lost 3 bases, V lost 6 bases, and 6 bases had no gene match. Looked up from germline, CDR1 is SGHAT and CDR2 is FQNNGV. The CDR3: CASRSLTGEETQYF. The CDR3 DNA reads TGTGCCAGCAGATCCTTGACAGGGGAAGAGACCCAGTACTTC.

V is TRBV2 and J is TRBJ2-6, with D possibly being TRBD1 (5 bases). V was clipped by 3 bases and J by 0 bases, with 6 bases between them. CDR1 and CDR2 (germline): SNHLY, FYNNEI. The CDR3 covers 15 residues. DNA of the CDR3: TGTGCCAGCAGTGAGACAGACTCTGGGGCCAACGTCCTGACTTTC. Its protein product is CASSETDSGANVLTF.

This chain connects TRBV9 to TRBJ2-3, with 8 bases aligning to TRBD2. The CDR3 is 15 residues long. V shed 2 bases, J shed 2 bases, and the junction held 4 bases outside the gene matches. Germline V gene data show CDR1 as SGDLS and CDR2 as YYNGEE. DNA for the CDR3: TGTGCCAGCAGCGTTAGCGGGGACCACACAGATACGCAGTATTTT. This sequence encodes CASSVSGDHTDTQYF.

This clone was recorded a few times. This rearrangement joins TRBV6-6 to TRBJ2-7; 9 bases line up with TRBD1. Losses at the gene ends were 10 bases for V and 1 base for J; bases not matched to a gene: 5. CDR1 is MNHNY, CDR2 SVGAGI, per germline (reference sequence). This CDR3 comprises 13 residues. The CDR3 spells CATEDRGSYEQYF. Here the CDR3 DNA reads TGTGCCACGGAGGACAGGGGTTCCTACGAGCAGTACTTC.

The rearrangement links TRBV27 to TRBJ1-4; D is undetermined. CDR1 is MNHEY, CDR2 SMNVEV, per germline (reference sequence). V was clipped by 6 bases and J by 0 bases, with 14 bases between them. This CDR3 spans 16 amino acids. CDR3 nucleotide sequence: TGTGCCAGCAGATCTCAAACCGGGGCAACTAATGAAAAACTGTTTTTT. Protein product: CASRSQTGATNEKLFF.

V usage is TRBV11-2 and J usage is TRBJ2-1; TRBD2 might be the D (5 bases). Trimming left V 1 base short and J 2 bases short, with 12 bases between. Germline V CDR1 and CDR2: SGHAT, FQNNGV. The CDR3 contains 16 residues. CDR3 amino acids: CASSLGAPRAYNEQFF. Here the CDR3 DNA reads TGTGCCAGCAGCTTAGGAGCGCCGAGGGCCTACAATGAGCAGTTCTTC.

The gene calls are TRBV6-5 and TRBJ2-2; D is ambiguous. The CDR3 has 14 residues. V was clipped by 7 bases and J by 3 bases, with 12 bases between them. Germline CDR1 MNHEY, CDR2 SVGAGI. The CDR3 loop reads CASTQSDDTGELFF. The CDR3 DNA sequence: TGTGCCAGCACCCAAAGCGATGACACCGGGGAGCTGTTTTTT.

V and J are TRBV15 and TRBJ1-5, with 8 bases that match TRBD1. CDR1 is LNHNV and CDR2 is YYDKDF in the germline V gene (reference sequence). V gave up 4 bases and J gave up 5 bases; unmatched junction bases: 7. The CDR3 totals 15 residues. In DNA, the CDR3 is TGTGCCACCAGCAAACCGGGACAGGTCCATCAGCCCCAGCATTTT. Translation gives CATSKPGQVHQPQHF.

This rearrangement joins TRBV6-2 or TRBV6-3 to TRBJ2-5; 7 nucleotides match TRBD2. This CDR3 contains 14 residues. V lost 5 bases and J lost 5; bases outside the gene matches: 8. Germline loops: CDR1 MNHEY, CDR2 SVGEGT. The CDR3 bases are TGTGCCAGCAGTGGAAGCGGGGTGGGGGAGACCCAGTACTTC. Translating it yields CASSGSGVGETQYF.

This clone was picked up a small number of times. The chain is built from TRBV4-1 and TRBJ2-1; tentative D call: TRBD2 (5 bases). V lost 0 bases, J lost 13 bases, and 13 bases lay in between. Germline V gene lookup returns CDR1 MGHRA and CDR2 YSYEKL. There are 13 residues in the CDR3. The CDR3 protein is CASSQDHGGGQFF. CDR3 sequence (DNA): TGCGCCAGCAGCCAAGATCACGGCGGAGGACAGTTCTTC.

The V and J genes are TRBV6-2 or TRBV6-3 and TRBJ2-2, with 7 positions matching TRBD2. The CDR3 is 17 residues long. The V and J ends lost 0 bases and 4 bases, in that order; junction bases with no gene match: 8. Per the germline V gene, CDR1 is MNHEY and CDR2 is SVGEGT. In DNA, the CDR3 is TGTGCCAGCAGTTACTCGATCCTGGGAGGGGTCACCGGGGAGCTGTTTTTT. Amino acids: CASSYSILGGVTGELFF.

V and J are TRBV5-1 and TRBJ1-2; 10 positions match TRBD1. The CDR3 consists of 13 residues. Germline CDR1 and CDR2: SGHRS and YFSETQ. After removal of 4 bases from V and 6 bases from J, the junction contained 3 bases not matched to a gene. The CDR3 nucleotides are TGCGCCAGCAGCGCCGACAGGGGGCATGGCTACACCTTC. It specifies CASSADRGHGYTF.